This TCR beta chain was captured by sequencing in a study of blood T cell repertoires in COVID-19 (dated by TCRdb to 2019 to 2021). A note on the overall study: Collaborator samples came from the United States, Italy and Spain and covered acute and convalescent phases of COVID-19. Subjects who had been exposed to COVID-19, were actively infected with it, or had recovered from it provided the deeply sampled blood TCRbeta repertoires that made up the dataset. The samples were drawn from two sources: the first 160 participants of the ongoing ImmuneRACE study, and some 1,300 subjects contributed by 6 global collaborators. The prospective study material was composed of cDNA or gDNA derived from T cells, B-cell-depleted T cells, or PBMCs. HLA class I and class II types, where available, came from metadata supplied by the sample provider rather than from assay-based typing. Sample metadata almost always included a de-identified subject ID, COVID-19 status, age in years and sex. A freely available public database, intended as a resource for researchers studying the immune response to SARS-CoV-2, is where the repertoires were released. Summary of the overall study and its limitations: How much clinical and demographic metadata was included differed by source and by participant, and the metadata was provided uncurated.

Each collaborating institution followed its own protocols to collect whole blood in K2EDTA tubes. For TCRbeta analysis, collaborators shipped samples in one of three forms: frozen whole blood, isolated PBMCs, or DNA extracted from either of those sample types. TCRbeta CDR3 regions were amplified from genomic DNA using the immunoSEQ Assay, a bias-controlled multiplex PCR. On the study's bioinformatics: Within the assay, amplification of reference gene primers was used to estimate how many nucleated cells each sample contained. To quantify the absolute abundance of each unique TCRbeta CDR3 rearrangement, sequence reads were collapsed and filtered. Productive Simpson clonality was computed per sample as the square root of Simpson's diversity index over productive rearrangements. TCRdb limited this immuneACCESS table to in-frame rearrangements with V and J called. A share of clones is missing; checked studies link under half to unresolved V genes, and the rest is unexplained. For V, J and clone size, that table is used; D and trimming come from the DNA. Across this sample there are under 200,000 clones, with about 90% seen only once. Of the sample, 20% to 25% falls within the top ten clones.

As concerns this clone: Which antigen it targets is not known. No quality values exist for individual bases; no much larger clone is one base distant.

The CDR3 runs 15 residues from the cysteine to the phenylalanine. The CDR3 DNA has 45 bases and is translated from base 1. V is cut back by 4 bases and J by 5 bases, with 5 bases in the junction unmatched. CDR1 and CDR2 are read off the germline V gene as SGHRS and YFSETQ. The sequencing input was peripheral blood. The sequence was obtained from a man aged 55 to 69 with active or convalescent COVID-19. The V and J segments used are TRBV5-1 and TRBJ2-5, and 13 junction bases match TRBD2. The bases read TGCGCCAGCAGCCCGGGACTAGCGGGGCCTGAGACCCAGTACTTC. It translates to CASSPGLAGPETQYF.